Listed below are T cell receptor beta chains from one sample, sequenced in a study of cytomegalovirus exposure and HLA in healthy donors. Using immunoSEQ multiplex PCR, the repertoire was profiled, and TCRdb retains in-frame clones only, with some absent. The repertoire holds around 190,000 clones, with around 80% as singletons. Material for sequencing was PBMCs. The receptors originated from a woman between 40 and 50 years old in good health and CMV-seronegative. Both conserved end residues are trimmed from each CDR3.

CDR3aa	v_gene	j_gene
ASSIDRNDNSPLH	TRBV19	TRBJ1-6
AISGEGQGLDQPQH	TRBV10-3	TRBJ1-5
ASSPREGLGYEQY	TRBV9	TRBJ2-7
ASSPPDRYYGYT	TRBV18	TRBJ1-2
ASSSYRTANTEAF	TRBV4-1	TRBJ1-1
ASSPQQRANYGYT	TRBV9	TRBJ1-2
ASSPIGQGGEQY	TRBV6-5	TRBJ2-7
SVAGGAKNIQY	TRBV29-1	TRBJ2-4
ASSLRTGGGYT	TRBV7-3	TRBJ1-2
AIGRGQQETQY	TRBV28	TRBJ2-5
AWSWGQNNQPQH	TRBV30	TRBJ1-5
ASKGVRDYEQY	TRBV28	TRBJ2-7
ASSSYQGWDTGELF	TRBV11-2	TRBJ2-2
ASSLGLAGQETQY	TRBV5-1	TRBJ2-5
AWNPGTGRSRSNQPQH	TRBV30	TRBJ1-5
ASSYTGTATEAF	TRBV6-6	TRBJ1-1
ASSFRASGIQYEQF	TRBV7-8	TRBJ2-1
ASSDTGSYEQY	TRBV6-1	TRBJ2-7
ASSWEGYTEAF	TRBV5-1	TRBJ1-1
AISALSRDSTETQY	TRBV10-3	TRBJ2-5
ASSPLAGRSDTQY	TRBV18	TRBJ2-3
ASSLVSGRQETQY	TRBV27	TRBJ2-5
ASSPLTGYGYT	TRBV11-3	TRBJ1-2
ASTPGLWPRTDTQY	TRBV10-1	TRBJ2-3
ASSAGQINSPLH	TRBV5-1	TRBJ1-6
ASSPGGREAF	TRBV7-9	TRBJ1-1
ASRTIAGVRNEQF	TRBV27	TRBJ2-1
ASSAGLAGEYEQY	TRBV5-1	TRBJ2-7
ASSPGGSGMREQY	TRBV7-2	TRBJ2-7
ASSHPRGVGGYT	TRBV4-1	TRBJ1-2
SVRQADSGNTIY	TRBV29-1	TRBJ1-3
ASSVRTPGANVLT	TRBV5-6	TRBJ2-6
ASSQAYGRYYEQY	TRBV4-2	TRBJ2-7
ASSSRLANYGYT	TRBV7-2	TRBJ1-2
AWQGVDEKLF	TRBV7-2	TRBJ1-4
ASSFLRIGQLASTDTQY	TRBV11-3	TRBJ2-3
AWSVRIEQAYGYT	TRBV30	TRBJ1-2
ASSQDGADIQY	TRBV4-2	TRBJ2-4
APTSGEYEQY	TRBV7-7	TRBJ2-7
ASSAGVPNTEAF	TRBV5-1	TRBJ1-1
ASSYRDPTGFNEQY	TRBV6-6	TRBJ2-7
ASSSSQETQY	TRBV5-6	TRBJ2-5
ASSWALNTEAF	TRBV5-4	TRBJ1-1
ASSILGRDEQY	TRBV19	TRBJ2-7
ASSSTSGRVQF	TRBV7-3	TRBJ2-1
ASSLGGYTYEQY	TRBV4-1	NA
ASSLKGSADTSTDTQY	TRBV7-3	TRBJ2-3
ASSTYTANTEAF	TRBV5-1	TRBJ1-1
ASSPLGLGAETQY	TRBV27	TRBJ2-5
ASSFLGAGAF	TRBV27	TRBJ1-1
ASSQATGREQY	TRBV4-1	TRBJ2-7
ASSPSGSAGEKLF	TRBV7-9	TRBJ1-4
ASSQDWAENIQY	TRBV4-3	TRBJ2-4
ASSSAASSTDTQY	TRBV6-1	TRBJ2-3
ASSSMAGLTFYEQY	TRBV4-1	TRBJ2-7